Here is one T cell receptor beta chain with its context. There are 15 residues in the CDR3. V lost 6 bases and J lost 1; bases outside the gene matches: 8. CDR1 is MNHEY and CDR2 is SMNVEV in the germline V gene (reference sequence). The sample belongs to a study of blood T cell repertoires in COVID-19. At the level of the study: COVID-19 samples, acute and convalescent, were from the United States, Italy and Spain.

In the original analysis: Estimation of nucleated cell counts was performed using reference gene primer amplification. Repertoires were generated with immunoSEQ multiplex PCR, while TCRdb's copy carries only in-frame clones and drops some. That table gives V, J and clone size, and the DNA gave D and trimming. Among 250,000 to 350,000 clones listed, approximately 90% were seen once. The sequenced sample was peripheral blood. The gene calls are TRBV27 and TRBJ2-7; 8 positions match TRBD1. The clonotype was recovered from a woman in her forties or fifties with COVID-19, enrolled during active disease. The CDR3 nucleotides are TGTGCCAGCAGCCCCGACAGGGGTAGATCCTACGAGCAGTACTTC. It specifies CASSPDRGRSYEQYF.